Only a few counts were recorded for the clone carrying this TCR beta chain. Its antigen remains unidentified. With 5 bases clipped from V and 0 bases from J, the junction kept 4 bases outside the gene matches. Germline lookup yields CDR1 LNHDA and CDR2 SQIVND (reference sequence). This CDR3 is 15 amino acids long. In the PCR, 60 Vbeta and 13 Jbeta primers were used. Sequencing was performed with immunoSEQ multiplex PCR; in TCRdb, only in-frame clones are kept and a portion is missing. The sample yields about 150,000 clones, over 70% seen once. This entry is derived from a study of cytomegalovirus exposure and HLA in healthy donors. Findings and limits, study-wide: A later examination showed that TCR association rates differed by HLA locus, with DRB1 most and HLA-C fewest. Common viral pathogens were later found to be apparently linked to several of the most significant clusters. The classifier was said to identify cytomegalovirus status with high specificity and sensitivity.

This chain joins TRBV19 and TRBJ2-1; 7 bases fit TRBD2. The specimen sequenced was PBMCs. The sequence derives from a man aged 50 or older in good health and CMV-seropositive. Written as DNA, the CDR3 is TGTGCCAGTAGTTTATCGGGAGGCTCCTACAATGAGCAGTTCTTC. Translation: CASSLSGGSYNEQFF.